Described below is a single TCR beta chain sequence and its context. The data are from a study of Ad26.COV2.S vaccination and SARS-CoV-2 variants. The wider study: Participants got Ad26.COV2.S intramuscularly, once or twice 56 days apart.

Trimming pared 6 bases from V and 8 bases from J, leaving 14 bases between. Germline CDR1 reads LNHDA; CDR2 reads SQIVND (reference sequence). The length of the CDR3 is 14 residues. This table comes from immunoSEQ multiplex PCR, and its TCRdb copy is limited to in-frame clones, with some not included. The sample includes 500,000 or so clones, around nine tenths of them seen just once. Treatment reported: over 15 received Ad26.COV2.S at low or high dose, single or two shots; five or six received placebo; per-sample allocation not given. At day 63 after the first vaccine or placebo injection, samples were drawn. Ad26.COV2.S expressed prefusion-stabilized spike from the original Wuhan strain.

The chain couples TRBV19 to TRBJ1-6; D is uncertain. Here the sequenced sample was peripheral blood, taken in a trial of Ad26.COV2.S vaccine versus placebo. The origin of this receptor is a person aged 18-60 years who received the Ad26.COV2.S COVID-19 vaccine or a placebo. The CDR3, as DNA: TGTGCCAGTAGACGGGCCATACCCGATTCACCCCTCCACTTT. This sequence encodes CASRRAIPDSPLHF.